The next 28 T cell receptor beta chains were all read from a single sample in a study of blood T cell repertoires in COVID-19. Using immunoSEQ multiplex PCR, the repertoire was profiled, and TCRdb retains in-frame clones only, with some absent. The sample yields 130,000 to 150,000 clones, roughly 83% seen once. Sequences were obtained from PBMCs or T cells enriched from blood (not recorded which). The source is a man in his fifties who had recovered from COVID-19.

The gene calls are TRBV7-2 and TRBJ1-6; unclear D gene. This CDR3 is 14 amino acids long. Germline V gene data show CDR1 as SGHTA and CDR2 as FQGNSA. The V end lost 2 bases, the J end lost 5 bases, and 7 bases lay between the germline ends. CDR3 coding DNA: TGTGCCAGCAGCTTACGGGGAAATAATTCACCCCTCCACTTT. Translating gives CASSLRGNNSPLHF.

The chain combines TRBV4-3 with TRBJ2-2, with TRBD1 identical over 7 bases. After removal of 0 bases from V and 1 base from J, the junction contained 8 bases not matched to a gene. CDR1 is LGHNA and CDR2 is YSLEER in the germline V gene. This CDR3 comprises 18 residues. CDR3 in amino acids: CASSQDRRQGVNTGELFF. CDR3 DNA sequence: TGCGCCAGCAGCCAAGATCGACGGCAGGGGGTGAACACCGGGGAGCTGTTTTTT.

The J gene is TRBJ2-3, the V gene TRBV30, with TRBD2 as a possible D gene (5 bases). The CDR3 spans 14 residues. Per the germline V gene, CDR1 is GTSNPN and CDR2 is SVGIG (reference sequence). V was pared by 0 bases and J by 1 base, with 8 bases between. The CDR3 sequence: CAWSVTRGTDTQYF. As DNA, the CDR3 is TGTGCCTGGAGTGTAACGCGGGGCACAGATACGCAGTATTTT.

This chain joins TRBV7-9 and TRBJ2-3; 7 positions match TRBD1. From germline, CDR1 is SEHNR and CDR2 FQNEAQ (reference sequence). The V gene end was trimmed by 3 bases and the J gene end by 5 bases; junction bases not matched to a gene: 5. The CDR3 is 14 residues long. The CDR3 region is CASSLTGLGDTQYF. The CDR3 DNA is TGTGCCAGCAGCTTGACAGGGTTAGGAGATACGCAGTATTTT.

The chain employs TRBV21-1 and TRBJ2-6; the table gives TRBD1 as D, unverified against the DNA. TRBV21-1 is a pseudogene segment. The CDR3 spans 15 residues. In DNA, the CDR3 is TGTGCCAGCAGCAAAGAGGGGTCTGGGGCCAACGTCCTGACTTTC. It codes for CASSKEGSGANVLTF.

This clone appeared a few times. The gene calls are TRBV30 and TRBJ2-1; 8 nucleotides align to TRBD1. The CDR3 loop spans 13 amino acids. CDR1 is GTSNPN, CDR2 SVGIG, per germline (reference sequence). The trim removed 8 bases at V and 6 bases at J, leaving 9 bases unmatched. The CDR3 DNA follows: TGTGCCCAGGGACAGGAGCAAGCCAATGAGCAGTTCTTC. Protein sequence: CAQGQEQANEQFF. The complete variable domain, with remaining parts taken from reference TRBV30 and TRBJ2-1, reads SQTIHQWPATLVQPVGSPLSLECTVEGTSNPNLYWYRQAAGRGLQLLFYSVGIGQISSEVPQNLSASRPQDRQFILSSKKLLLSDSGFYLCAQGQEQANEQFFGPGTRLTVL.

The rearrangement joins TRBV27 to TRBJ2-3; 9 bases map to TRBD2. CDR1 is MNHEY, CDR2 SMNVEV, per germline (reference sequence). V shed 2 bases, J shed 2 bases, and the junction held 8 bases outside the gene matches. The CDR3 has 17 amino acids. The CDR3 spells CASSLSTSGYSTDTQYF. The CDR3 DNA sequence: TGTGCCAGCAGTTTAAGTACTAGCGGGTATTCCACAGATACGCAGTATTTT.

The chain recombines TRBV6-2 or TRBV6-3 with TRBJ2-7; D is undetermined. This CDR3 has 12 residues. Germline CDR1 reads MNHEY; CDR2 reads SVGEGT. Trimming cost V 6 bases and J 0 bases, with 6 bases left between them. The CDR3 spells CASSPLSYEQYF. CDR3 DNA: TGTGCCAGCAGCCCCCTCTCCTACGAGCAGTACTTC.

This clone has just one count. The rearrangement uses TRBV27 and TRBJ1-3; 8 positions agree with TRBD1. CDR1 and CDR2 (germline): MNHEY, SMNVEV (reference sequence). There are 15 residues in the CDR3. V shed 3 bases, J shed 4 bases, and the junction held 5 bases outside the gene matches. CDR3 in DNA: TGTGCCAGCAGTTTGACAGGGGACGGGGGAAACACCATATATTTT. This translates into CASSLTGDGGNTIYF.

The chain recombines TRBV9 with TRBJ2-3; TRBD2 is a possible D gene (7 bases). The CDR3 consists of 16 residues. V dropped 1 base and J dropped 0 bases, with 12 bases sitting between them. Germline loops: CDR1 SGDLS, CDR2 YYNGEE. The CDR3 region is CASSVKGGASTDTQYF. The CDR3 region has the DNA TGTGCCAGCAGCGTAAAAGGGGGGGCTAGCACAGATACGCAGTATTTT.

This clone was found a few times. This chain connects TRBV5-1 to TRBJ1-6; D ambiguous. The germline V gene has CDR1 SGHRS and CDR2 YFSETQ. V shed 0 bases and J shed 9 bases, with 4 bases lying between them. This CDR3 is 12 amino acids long. The DNA of the CDR3 is TGCGCCAGCAGCTTGGACAGTTCACCCCTCCACTTT. Translation gives CASSLDSSPLHF.

V and J are TRBV7-2 and TRBJ2-3, with 12 nucleotides matching TRBD2. Germline loops: CDR1 SGHTA, CDR2 FQGNSA. Trimming at V came to 4 bases and at J to 4 bases, leaving 3 bases not matched to a gene. CDR3 size: 15 residues. Here the CDR3 reads CASSWLAGGSDTQYF. Written as DNA, the CDR3 is TGTGCCAGCAGCTGGCTAGCGGGGGGGTCAGATACGCAGTATTTT.

The J gene is TRBJ1-5, the V gene TRBV6-2 or TRBV6-3; tentatively, D is TRBD1 (5 bases). From germline, CDR1 is MNHEY and CDR2 SVGEGT. The V gene lost 5 bases and the J gene lost 4 bases, with 9 bases spanning the gap. This CDR3 comprises 13 residues. The CDR3, as DNA: TGTGCCAGCAGTCCACAGGTTAATCAGCCCCAGCATTTT. It is translated as CASSPQVNQPQHF.

V is TRBV10-1 and J is TRBJ2-2; D is possibly TRBD1 (6 bases). Trimming cost V 5 bases and J 1 base, with 8 bases left between them. Germline loops: CDR1 WNHNN, CDR2 SYGVQD (reference sequence). This CDR3 has 14 amino acids. CDR3 sequence (DNA): TGCGCCAGCAGTTTGGGACAGAACACCGGGGAGCTGTTTTTT. This gives the protein CASSLGQNTGELFF.

This clone was seen just once. The chain combines TRBV10-3 with TRBJ2-2; TRBD1 matches at 9 bases. There are 16 residues in the CDR3. The ends lost 5 bases at V and 4 bases at J; junction bases unmatched: 8. Germline V gene lookup returns CDR1 ENHRY and CDR2 SYGVKD. CDR3 bases: TGTGCCATCAGTTTTACAGGGGGCGGTCGCACCGGGGAGCTGTTTTTT. This encodes CAISFTGGGRTGELFF.

This chain uses TRBV7-3 with TRBJ2-1, with 8 bases that match TRBD2. CDR1 is SGHTA, CDR2 FQGTGA, per germline. V shed 6 bases, J shed 0 bases, and the junction held 4 bases outside the gene matches. The CDR3 contains 15 residues. Written as DNA, the CDR3 is TGTGCCAGCAGTTCACTAGCGGCCTCCTACAATGAGCAGTTCTTC. Translation: CASSSLAASYNEQFF.

This chain joins TRBV3-1 (or the pseudogene TRBV3-2) and TRBJ2-7; a weak D match, TRBD1 (6 bases). V gave up 4 bases and J gave up 3 bases, with 28 bases separating them. The CDR3 length is 19 residues. From germline, CDR1 is LGHDT and CDR2 YNNKEL (reference sequence). CDR3 DNA sequence: TGTGCCAGCAGCCCGCGGCCATCAACAGGACAGCGGCCCGTCTACGAGCAGTACTTC. It yields the protein CASSPRPSTGQRPVYEQYF.

The chain is built from TRBV6-5 and TRBJ2-7, with 10 bases aligning to TRBD2. V shed 7 bases, J shed 3 bases, and the junction held 6 bases outside the gene matches. Germline loops: CDR1 MNHEY, CDR2 SVGAGI. There are 14 residues in the CDR3. This CDR3 is CASTKAGGGYEQYF. CDR3 bases: TGTGCCAGCACCAAAGCGGGGGGGGGCTACGAGCAGTACTTC.

The chain carries TRBV7-9 and TRBJ2-7; 7 bases line up with TRBD1. V gave up 5 bases and J gave up 6 bases; unmatched junction bases: 4. Germline V gene lookup returns CDR1 SEHNR and CDR2 FQNEAQ (reference sequence). The CDR3 is 12 amino acids. The CDR3: CASSVAGGEQYF. The CDR3 coding sequence is TGTGCCAGCAGCGTCGCAGGGGGCGAGCAGTACTTC.

J is TRBJ1-3 and V is TRBV7-3; TRBD1 matches 7 bases. Germline-derived CDR1 and CDR2 are SGHTA and FQGTGA. V lost 6 bases to trimming and J lost 0 bases; unmatched junction nucleotides: 5. CDR3 size: 15 residues. CDR3 nucleotide sequence: TGTGCCAGCAGGGGACAGTGCCACTCTGGAAACACCATATATTTT. Translation: CASRGQCHSGNTIYF.

The J gene is TRBJ1-2, the V gene TRBV10-3, with TRBD1 matching 8 bases. CDR3 size: 12 residues. Germline values: CDR1 ENHRY, CDR2 SYGVKD. Trimming took 6 bases from V and 4 from J; bases not matched to a gene: 1. As DNA, the CDR3 is TGTGCCATCAGAGGACAGGGCTATGGCTACACCTTC. It translates to CAIRGQGYGYTF.

This chain links TRBV7-2 with TRBJ2-3; 9 bases line up with TRBD1. Germline CDR1 reads SGHTA; CDR2 reads FQGNSA. This CDR3 spans 16 amino acids. With 5 bases clipped from V and 2 bases from J, the junction kept 8 bases outside the gene matches. CDR3 in DNA: TGTGCCAGCAGCCCGGGACAGGGAAGTTTCACAGATACGCAGTATTTT. As protein: CASSPGQGSFTDTQYF.

Worth noting for this clone: This sample includes further DNA sequences coding for the same CDR3. The genes are TRBV5-1 and TRBJ1-2; 8 bases match TRBD1. The germline V gene encodes CDR1 SGHRS and CDR2 YFSETQ. The CDR3 is made up of 13 amino acids. V was clipped by 3 bases and J by 5 bases; unmatched bases: 3. CDR3 in amino acids: CASSSGQGYGYTF. CDR3 nucleotide sequence: TGCGCCAGCAGCTCCGGACAGGGATATGGCTACACCTTC.

This chain links TRBV6-2 or TRBV6-3 with TRBJ2-7, with D maybe TRBD1 (5 bases). V shed 1 base and J shed 0 bases, with 13 bases lying between them. CDR1 is MNHEY and CDR2 is SVGEGT in the germline V gene. This CDR3 region has 16 residues. CDR3 sequence reads: CASSYFMSGYSYEQYF. The CDR3 DNA follows: TGTGCCAGCAGTTACTTCATGTCAGGGTACTCCTACGAGCAGTACTTC.

The CDR3 coding sequence is TGTGCCAGCAGCGTTGGACAGGGAGGAAACACCATATATTTT. Translating it yields CASSVGQGGNTIYF. This chain connects TRBV9 to TRBJ1-3, with 8 bases that match TRBD1. Germline V gives CDR1 SGDLS, CDR2 YYNGEE. The CDR3 totals 14 residues. Trimming removed 2 bases from V and 4 bases from J; junction bases left unmatched: 2.

The chain links TRBV6-5 to TRBJ2-3; 7 bases fit TRBD2. From germline, CDR1 is MNHEY and CDR2 SVGAGI. With 11 bases clipped from V and 2 bases from J, the junction kept 10 bases outside the gene matches. CDR3 size: 14 residues. CDR3 sequence reads: CAVREAGFTDTQYF. The CDR3, as DNA: TGTGCCGTGAGGGAAGCGGGGTTCACAGATACGCAGTATTTT.

V usage is TRBV11-2 and J usage is TRBJ2-7, with TRBD2 as a possible D gene (6 bases). Between the trimmed V and J ends, which lost 5 bases and 2 bases, there was a span of 16 bases. Germline V CDR1 and CDR2: SGHAT, FQNNGV. The CDR3 length is 15 residues. In nucleotides, the CDR3 is TGTGCCAGCAGCCCGAGATTGACGGGAGCCTACGAGCAGTACTTC. Protein: CASSPRLTGAYEQYF.

The V call is TRBV6-2 or TRBV6-3, the J call TRBJ1-5, with a tentative D call TRBD1 (5 bases). Germline V gene sequence: CDR1 MNHEY, CDR2 SVGEGT. The germline V and J ends were trimmed by 6 bases and 2 bases, with 17 bases remaining between them. There are 16 residues in the CDR3. The CDR3 protein is CASSRDSGVGNQPQHF. CDR3 nucleotide sequence: TGTGCCAGCAGCCGCGACAGTGGGGTGGGCAATCAGCCCCAGCATTTT.